Following are 11 T cell receptor beta chains from one sample sequenced in a study of OX40 agonist ivuxolimab in advanced cancers. Some clones are missing from TCRdb's copy, which holds only in-frame ones; the method was immunoSEQ multiplex PCR. The table has 31,000 or so clones, 80% to 95% seen once; the top ten hold around 4.8%. The specimen comprised CD4+ or CD8+ T cells sorted from blood, sampled in a trial of the OX40 agonist ivuxolimab. The source is an adult with an advanced solid tumor such as melanoma, head and neck, liver or kidney cancer.

J is TRBJ1-4 and V is TRBV6-6; TRBD1 aligns across 7 bases. V trimming: 8 bases; J trimming: 0 bases; junction bases outside the gene matches: 9. Germline values: CDR1 MNHNY, CDR2 SVGAGI (reference sequence). CDR3 size: 16 residues. This CDR3 is CASYIPGTATNEKLFF. For the CDR3, the DNA is TGTGCCAGCTACATACCTGGGACAGCAACTAATGAAAAACTGTTTTTT.

This rearrangement joins TRBV5-4 to TRBJ2-5; no definite D call. Germline lookup yields CDR1 SGHNT and CDR2 YYREEE (reference sequence). The CDR3 sequence is 13 residues long. Trimming removed 1 base at V and 7 bases at J, with 11 bases between. This CDR3 is CASSLLKKGTQYF. CDR3 bases: TGTGCCAGCAGCTTGTTAAAGAAAGGGACCCAGTACTTC.

The rearrangement uses TRBV9 and TRBJ2-5; D possibly corresponds to TRBD2 (6 bases). V lost 0 bases, J lost 4 bases, and 10 bases lay in between. There are 14 residues in the CDR3. CDR1 is SGDLS and CDR2 is YYNGEE in the germline V gene. CDR3 region: CASSVVGGRETQYF. In nucleotides, the CDR3 is TGTGCCAGCAGCGTAGTAGGAGGGAGAGAGACCCAGTACTTC. The variable domain in full, with the rest retrieved from reference TRBV9 and TRBJ2-5, is DSGVTQTPKHLITATGQRVTLRCSPRSGDLSVYWYQQSLDQGLQFLIQYYNGEERAKGNILERFSAQQFPDLHSELNLSSLELGDSALYFCASSVVGGRETQYFGPGTRLLVL.

V gene TRBV9 combines with J gene TRBJ2-7, with 9 bases identical to TRBD2. Germline V gives CDR1 SGDLS, CDR2 YYNGEE. Trimming took 3 bases from V and 2 from J; bases not matched to a gene: 3. This CDR3 comprises 14 residues. CDR3 nucleotides: TGTGCCAGCAGCGGTAGCGGGGGACCCTACGAGCAGTACTTC. It translates to CASSGSGGPYEQYF.

The V gene is TRBV7-9, the J gene TRBJ2-2; D ambiguous. From germline, CDR1 is SEHNR and CDR2 FQNEAQ (reference sequence). The CDR3 totals 12 residues. The V end lost 2 bases, the J end lost 8 bases, and 6 bases lay between the germline ends. The DNA for the CDR3 is TGTGCCAGCAGCTTAACGTTGGGGGAGCTGTTTTTT. This translates into CASSLTLGELFF.

The chain has TRBV27 and TRBJ2-2; D is undetermined. Trimming took 2 bases from V and 2 from J, leaving 3 bases between them. Per the germline V gene, CDR1 is MNHEY and CDR2 is SMNVEV (reference sequence). The CDR3 is 13 residues long. CDR3 in DNA: TGTGCCAGCAGTTTAGACAACACCGGGGAGCTGTTTTTT. Translating it yields CASSLDNTGELFF.

The chain combines TRBV7-6 with TRBJ1-6; TRBD1 matches 9 bases. The CDR3 loop spans 12 amino acids. Per the germline V gene, CDR1 is SGHVS and CDR2 is FNYEAQ. The trim removed 8 bases at V and 13 bases at J, leaving 6 bases unmatched. The CDR3 region has the DNA TGTGCCAGCCGGACAGGGGTGGATCCCCTCCACTTT. It yields the protein CASRTGVDPLHF.

The chain combines TRBV7-9 with TRBJ2-7; the D is unclear. Germline CDR1 SEHNR, CDR2 FQNEAQ (reference sequence). Trimming took off 4 bases at V and 5 bases at J, with 9 bases between the two ends. The CDR3 contains 12 residues. The CDR3 DNA reads as TGTGCCAGCAGCTCCGGACCGGACGAGCAGTACTTC. Residues: CASSSGPDEQYF.

The V and J genes are TRBV4-1 and TRBJ1-1; D remains ambiguous. Trimming took off 1 base at V and 1 base at J, with 7 bases between the two ends. This CDR3 comprises 14 residues. Germline V gene data show CDR1 as MGHRA and CDR2 as YSYEKL. The CDR3 reads CASSQGPGNTEAFF. CDR3 nucleotide sequence: TGCGCCAGCAGCCAAGGTCCAGGGAACACTGAAGCTTTCTTT.

The rearrangement links TRBV30 to TRBJ1-1; 7 bases fit TRBD1. The junction had 1 base not matched to a gene; V was cut back by 2 bases and J by 1 base. The CDR3 is made up of 13 amino acids. Germline V gene data show CDR1 as GTSNPN and CDR2 as SVGIG (reference sequence). CDR3 loop: CAWSRDRNTEAFF. DNA of the CDR3: TGTGCCTGGAGTCGGGACAGGAACACTGAAGCTTTCTTT.

This chain links TRBV7-8 with TRBJ2-1; 9 bases match TRBD2. Trimming at V came to 3 bases and at J to 3 bases, leaving 9 bases not matched to a gene. The CDR3 is made up of 17 amino acids. Germline V gives CDR1 SGHVS, CDR2 FQNEAQ. Here the CDR3 reads CASSFAGGASFYNEQFF. DNA for the CDR3: TGTGCCAGCAGCTTCGCGGGAGGGGCAAGTTTCTACAATGAGCAGTTCTTC.